Following are 25 T cell receptor beta chains from one sample sequenced in a study of T-cell reconstitution after alpha-beta-depleted transplantation in children. Preparing the TCRbeta library involved the use of unique molecular identifiers. In TCRdb, the PCR reads were re-called with MiXCR into one record per CDR3 protein. Seen here are roughly 170,000 distinct CDR3 sequences, less than 8% observed once, and the top ten hold about 2.9%. The sequences come from PBMCs from the stem cell graft donor, collected from the stem cell graft. All receptors derive from a human donor who donated a stem cell graft to a child with Wiskott-Aldrich syndrome.

This clonotype was counted between two and nine times. This chain connects TRBV5-1 to TRBJ1-5; D possibly corresponds to TRBD1 (5 bases). The CDR3 loop spans 17 amino acids. V dropped 0 bases and J dropped 1 base, with 14 bases sitting between them. From germline, CDR1 is SGHRS and CDR2 YFSETQ. CDR3 loop: CASSLDARWDSNQPQHF. Here the CDR3 DNA reads TGCGCCAGCAGCTTGGACGCCCGATGGGACAGCAATCAGCCCCAGCATTTT.

This clonotype has ten or more counts. CDR3 in DNA: TGTGCCAGCAGTTTGTTGGCAGAGGGTCCCTACGAGCAGTACTTC. Its translation is CASSLLAEGPYEQYF. The chain is built from TRBV12-3 or TRBV12-4 and TRBJ2-7; perhaps TRBD2 as D (5 bases). The CDR3 is 15 residues long. Trimming took 3 bases from V and 2 from J, leaving 14 bases between them.

This clonotype came up a few times. The genes are TRBV14 and TRBJ2-1; 11 bases are a match to TRBD2. The ends lost 6 bases at V and 3 bases at J; junction bases unmatched: 10. This CDR3 has 17 amino acids. Per germline, CDR1 SGHDN and CDR2 FVKESK. The CDR3 DNA follows: TGTGCCAGCAGGGACACCAAAGGGACTAGCGGCTACAATGAGCAGTTCTTC. Translating it yields CASRDTKGTSGYNEQFF.

This clonotype has a count of ten or more. The V and J genes are TRBV7-2 and TRBJ1-5, with D maybe TRBD1 (6 bases). The length of the CDR3 is 15 residues. V was clipped by 6 bases and J by 4 bases, with 16 bases between them. Germline V gene lookup returns CDR1 SGHTA and CDR2 FQGNSA. CDR3 nucleotide sequence: TGTGCCAGCAGGGCACAGGGCGCCTTTAATCAGCCCCAGCATTTT. Translating it yields CASRAQGAFNQPQHF.

This clonotype was observed at least ten times. The J gene is TRBJ2-7, the V gene TRBV4-2; D is tentatively TRBD1 or TRBD2 (5 bases each). The V end was cut by 1 base, the J end by 2 bases, with 12 bases between. CDR1 is LGHNA and CDR2 is YNFKEQ in the germline V gene. This CDR3 region has 15 residues. The CDR3 sequence is CASSQVVGETYEQYF. As DNA, the CDR3 is TGTGCCAGCAGCCAAGTAGTGGGGGAAACCTACGAGCAGTACTTC.

This clonotype was counted ten times or more. The rearrangement links TRBV29-1 to TRBJ1-1; unclear D gene. CDR1 is SQVTM, CDR2 ANQGSEA, per germline. With 6 bases removed from V and 2 bases from J, the gap between germline ends came to 13 bases. The CDR3 loop spans 13 amino acids. The CDR3, as DNA: TGCAGCGTAGAGTTGGGTTTAAACACTGAAGCTTTCTTT. Translated, it gives CSVELGLNTEAFF.

This clonotype was found many times. V usage is TRBV29-1 and J usage is TRBJ2-2, with 8 positions matching TRBD2. Per germline, CDR1 SQVTM and CDR2 ANQGSEA. The CDR3 extends over 14 amino acids. With 6 bases clipped from V and 0 bases from J, the junction kept 3 bases outside the gene matches. The CDR3 is CSVGGESNTGELFF. In nucleotides, the CDR3 is TGCAGCGTCGGGGGGGAGTCGAACACCGGGGAGCTGTTTTTT.

This clonotype was picked up a small number of times. This rearrangement joins TRBV7-2 to TRBJ1-5; tentatively, D is TRBD1 (6 bases). CDR3 length: 17 amino acids. V was clipped by 0 bases and J by 1 base, with 13 bases between them. CDR1 and CDR2 from the germline V gene are SGHTA and FQGNSA. CDR3 protein: CASSLATGALSNQPQHF. The CDR3 coding sequence is TGTGCCAGCAGCTTAGCGACGGGGGCCTTAAGCAATCAGCCCCAGCATTTT.

This clonotype was seen repeatedly, ten times or more. The rearrangement joins TRBV5-1 to TRBJ2-3; weak D call: TRBD2 (5 bases). CDR1 SGHRS and CDR2 YFSETQ come from the germline V gene. V shed 3 bases and J shed 2 bases, with 10 bases lying between them. The CDR3 length is 14 residues. CDR3 sequence (DNA): TGCGCCAGCAGCTCCGAGGGCCTCACAGATACGCAGTATTTT. It codes for CASSSEGLTDTQYF.

This clonotype has only a few counts. The J gene is TRBJ2-6, the V gene TRBV7-9, with D tentatively TRBD1 (5 bases). This CDR3 region has 16 residues. Trimming removed 2 bases at V and 2 bases at J, with 10 bases between. Germline CDR1 SEHNR, CDR2 FQNEAQ (reference sequence). The CDR3: CASSLRAGPGANVLTF. The CDR3 DNA follows: TGTGCCAGCAGCTTACGGGCAGGGCCTGGGGCCAACGTCCTGACTTTC. Full variable domain (missing parts from reference TRBV7-9 and TRBJ2-6): DTGVSQNPRHKITKRGQNVTFRCDPISEHNRLYWYRQTLGQGPEFLTYFQNEAQLEKSRLLSDRFSAERPKGSFSTLEIQRTEQGDSAMYLCASSLRAGPGANVLTFGAGSRLTVL.

This clonotype was recorded many times. V is TRBV12-3 or TRBV12-4 and J is TRBJ1-1, with D unresolved. The CDR3 contains 13 residues. Trimming removed 2 bases from V and 3 bases from J, with 7 bases in between. In DNA form, the CDR3 reads TGTGCCAGCAGTTTAAACGCGGACACTGAAGCTTTCTTT. The encoded protein is CASSLNADTEAFF.

This clonotype was seen many times. The V gene is TRBV12-3 or TRBV12-4, the J gene TRBJ1-1; D remains unclear. The V end lost 5 bases, the J end lost 1 base, and 14 bases lay between the germline ends. This CDR3 is 15 amino acids long. CDR3 sequence: CASSLTHKTNTEAFF. As DNA, the CDR3 is TGTGCCAGCAGTCTAACACACAAAACGAACACTGAAGCTTTCTTT.

A few counts support this clonotype. V gene TRBV5-1 combines with J gene TRBJ1-2; D is perhaps TRBD1 (5 bases). This CDR3 contains 17 residues. Deletions cut 1 base from V and 3 bases from J, with 19 bases between. Germline CDR1 reads SGHRS; CDR2 reads YFSETQ. CDR3 bases: TGCGCCAGCAGCTTGTCAGGGACCCCGGGAGAACACTATGGCTACACCTTC. Translating gives CASSLSGTPGEHYGYTF.

This clonotype occurred many times. The CDR3 sequence is CASSSRDRGSYEQYF. The CDR3, as DNA: TGTGCCAGCAGTTCAAGAGACAGGGGCTCCTACGAGCAGTACTTC. The chain couples TRBV6-5 to TRBJ2-7, with TRBD1 matching over 8 bases. The CDR3 sequence is 15 residues long. Germline trimming cut 4 bases from V and 0 bases from J; bases unmatched to any gene: 5. CDR1 and CDR2 (germline): MNHEY, SVGAGI.

This clonotype was recorded many times. The junction does not match germline at one end; this may be a read error. The chain is built from TRBV7-2 and TRBJ2-5, with D perhaps matching TRBD1 or TRBD2 (5 bases each). Germline CDR1 reads SGHTA; CDR2 reads FQGNSA. This CDR3 is 12 amino acids long. CDR3 nucleotides: TGTGCCAGCAGCCTATTAGGGGAGTGGGCTAACTTC. Protein sequence: CASSLLGEWANF.

V and J are TRBV12-3 or TRBV12-4 and TRBJ1-3, with a weak D call TRBD1 (5 bases). V lost 7 bases to trimming and J lost 2 bases, with 21 bases between them. This CDR3 region has 17 residues. CDR3 DNA sequence: TGTGCCAGCAATCTGGGGACCCTTCCCGGGCCTGGAAACACCATATATTTT. Translation gives CASNLGTLPGPGNTIYF.

This clonotype was counted at least ten times. The rearrangement uses TRBV6-5 and TRBJ2-3; D possibly corresponds to TRBD1 (5 bases). Deletions cut 5 bases from V and 0 bases from J, with 12 bases between. This CDR3 has 15 amino acids. The germline V gene encodes CDR1 MNHEY and CDR2 SVGAGI. CDR3 coding DNA: TGTGCCAGCAGTCGACAGTTGACTAGCACAGATACGCAGTATTTT. Its translation is CASSRQLTSTDTQYF.

The chain couples TRBV7-2 to TRBJ1-5; 7 nucleotides line up with TRBD1. CDR1 SGHTA and CDR2 FQGNSA come from the germline V gene. Trimming took 2 bases from V and 3 from J; bases not matched to a gene: 10. The CDR3 spans 17 residues. The CDR3 region has the DNA TGTGCCAGCAGCTTATCCCTCGGGACAGCCGCCAATCAGCCCCAGCATTTT. This codes for CASSLSLGTAANQPQHF.

This clonotype has at least ten counts. The chain uses TRBV29-1 and TRBJ2-7, with D tentatively TRBD1 (5 bases). Per germline, CDR1 SQVTM and CDR2 ANQGSEA. Trimming took off 2 bases at V and 5 bases at J, with 13 bases between the two ends. There are 13 residues in the CDR3. The CDR3 loop reads CSVERGPGHEQYF. The CDR3 DNA reads as TGCAGCGTTGAAAGGGGCCCTGGCCACGAGCAGTACTTC.

Many counts were recorded for this clonotype. The chain is built from TRBV5-1 and TRBJ2-2; D uncertain. V was shortened by 4 bases and J by 7 bases, with 11 bases between the two germline ends. Germline CDR1 is SGHRS and CDR2 is YFSETQ. The CDR3 has 13 residues. CDR3 sequence (DNA): TGCGCCAGCAGCGTTAGGTCGGACGGGGAGCTGTTTTTT. Translation: CASSVRSDGELFF.

The chain couples TRBV7-2 to TRBJ2-2; tentative D call: TRBD1 (6 bases). This CDR3 has 15 residues. V lost 5 bases and J lost 1, with 11 bases in between. CDR1 SGHTA and CDR2 FQGNSA come from the germline V gene. The DNA of the CDR3 is TGTGCCAGCAGCCCATGGACAGTGAACACCGGGGAGCTGTTTTTT. Its protein product is CASSPWTVNTGELFF.

This clonotype occurred many times. J is TRBJ2-3 and V is TRBV6-4; possibly TRBD2 for D (7 bases). The length of the CDR3 is 17 residues. V lost 5 bases to trimming and J lost 6 bases, with 24 bases between them. Germline assignment: CDR1 MRHNA and CDR2 SNTAGT. The CDR3 sequence: CASSTPWGGPWCDTQYF. CDR3 DNA: TGTGCCAGCAGTACTCCCTGGGGGGGGCCATGGTGCGATACGCAGTATTTT.

This clonotype was recorded a few times. The genes are TRBV30 and TRBJ2-3, with TRBD1 identical over 7 bases. The CDR3 totals 17 residues. Germline CDR1 and CDR2: GTSNPN and SVGIG (reference sequence). J gave up 2 bases and V 4 bases, and 15 bases lay outside the gene matches. In DNA form, the CDR3 reads TGTGCCTGGACGGATCTTTCCAGGACAGGAGACACAGATACGCAGTATTTT. Amino acids: CAWTDLSRTGDTDTQYF.

This clonotype was counted a few times. The rearrangement links TRBV5-1 to TRBJ2-1; 11 bases agree with TRBD2. The V and J ends lost 4 bases and 6 bases, in that order; junction bases with no gene match: 6. The CDR3 has 15 residues. The germline V gene has CDR1 SGHRS and CDR2 YFSETQ. The CDR3 region has the DNA TGCGCCAGCAGCCCGGGACTAGCGGAGCCCAATGAGCAGTTCTTC. Translation: CASSPGLAEPNEQFF.

The genes are TRBV5-1 and TRBJ2-5; D gene uncertain. Trimming stripped 0 bases from V and 5 bases from J, with 11 bases between. Germline loops: CDR1 SGHRS, CDR2 YFSETQ. The CDR3 consists of 14 residues. Written as DNA, the CDR3 is TGCGCCAGCAGCTTGGTTGCAGGACGGGAGACCCAGTACTTC. Its translation is CASSLVAGRETQYF.